The rows below give T cell receptor beta chains drawn from one sample of a study of cytomegalovirus exposure and HLA in healthy donors. The assay was immunoSEQ multiplex PCR, and TCRdb's table has in-frame clones only and misses some. The repertoire has 110,000 to 150,000 clones, over 65% of them found once; the top ten carry around 4.5%. Sequenced input: PBMCs. These receptors came from a man between 18 and 35 years old in good health and CMV-seropositive. CDR3s include the opening cysteine and the closing phenylalanine or tryptophan. D genes are given only for firm matches. Clone size is not always given. Where it is, it says once, few, many or a class for expanded clones.

D	J	size	V	DNA	CDR3
NA	TRBJ1-2	NA	TRBV19	TGTGCCAGTAGTAGCCCCGCGGGGGCGATTGGCTACACCTTC	CASSSPAGAIGYTF
NA	TRBJ2-5	NA	TRBV7-6	TGTGCCAGCAGCCCTCAAGGGGTGAGGTTAGAGACCCAGTACTTC	CASSPQGVRLETQYF
NA	TRBJ2-1	few	TRBV5-1	TGCGCCAGCAGCTTGTGGGGGGATAAGAATGAGCAGTTCTTC	CASSLWGDKNEQFF
NA	TRBJ2-1	NA	TRBV13	TGTGCCAGCAGCAACACCGGAGGTGAGCAGTTCTTC	CASSNTGGEQFF
TRBD1	TRBJ1-2	NA	TRBV10-2	TGCGCCAGCAGTGAGGGAATTAAGGGGGCGCACGGCTACACCTTC	CASSEGIKGAHGYTF
TRBD1	TRBJ1-2	NA	TRBV28	TGTGCCAGCAGTTTATGGGGGGACAGAGTCTATGGCTACACCTTC	CASSLWGDRVYGYTF
TRBD1	TRBJ2-7	NA	TRBV4-1	TGCGCCAGCAGCCTCCGGACAGGGGGCATGTACGAGCAGTACTTC	CASSLRTGGMYEQYF
TRBD2	TRBJ2-3	NA	TRBV9	TGTGCCAGCAGCGTAGCGGGGGGAAGCACAGATACGCAGTATTTT	CASSVAGGSTDTQYF
TRBD1	TRBJ2-7	NA	TRBV29-1	TGCAGCGTTGTTTCGGGACAGGGGTCCTACGAGCAGTACTTC	CSVVSGQGSYEQYF
TRBD2	TRBJ2-3	NA	TRBV10-3	TGTGCCATCAGTGGCGGAGGGGAGGGAGGTACGCAGTATTTT	CAISGGGEGGTQYF
TRBD1	TRBJ2-7	NA	TRBV11-2	TGTGCCAGCAGCTTAGTACAGGGGGCAAGCGAGCAGTACTTC	CASSLVQGASEQYF
TRBD1	TRBJ2-7	NA	TRBV27	TGTGCCAGCAGGGGGCAGGACAGGGGGCGAAGGGACGAGCAGTACTTC	CASRGQDRGRRDEQYF
NA	TRBJ2-7	NA	TRBV5-1	TGCGCCAGCAGCCCCCAGCCGGGACTTAGCTCCTACGAGCAGTACTTC	CASSPQPGLSSYEQYF
TRBD1	TRBJ2-3	NA	TRBV7-9	TGTGCCAGCAGCTGGGCAGGGGGAATCACAGATACGCAGTATTTT	CASSWAGGITDTQYF
TRBD2	TRBJ2-1	NA	TRBV28	TGTGCCAGCAGTTTATGGGGGACTAGCAATGAGCAGTTCTTC	CASSLWGTSNEQFF